This T cell receptor beta chain was captured in a study of T cell repertoires in cytomegalovirus infection. Overall study: Public TCR beta signatures provided an indication of both CMV infection and a matching HLA type. General study points: The study identified carriers of CMV plus the relevant HLA from cumulative public TCR beta family frequency. What dominated the ex vivo response were HLA-C-restricted CMV-specific TCR beta clonotypes.

The V and J ends lost 5 bases and 0 bases respectively, with 8 bases between them. The germline CDR1 and CDR2 sequences are SNHLY and FYNNEI. CDR3 length: 14 residues. TCRdb reprocessed the reads with MiXCR, giving one entry per CDR3 protein. The sample records more than 150,000 distinct CDR3 sequences, around 20% being singletons. This clonotype was seen at least ten times. As yet, its antigen is unknown. Sequencing was performed on PBMCs. The rearrangement links TRBV2 to TRBJ1-5; D uncertain. This receptor was obtained from a human donor in good health (CMV status not recorded). Some clones in this sample may be carry-over from other donors' samples. CDR3: CASSSPYSNQPQHF. CDR3 DNA: TGTGCCAGCAGTTCTCCCTATAGCAATCAGCCCCAGCATTTT.